This T cell receptor (beta chain) was observed in a study of T cells expressing NK-cell markers (dated by TCRdb to the early 2020s). In terms of the full investigation: TCR beta-chain repertoires were profiled in sorted CD3+CD56+NKG2C+, CD3+CD56+NKG2C- and CD3+CD56-NKG2C+ T-cell subsets from eight donors. Among the eight sequenced donors, only one was HCMV-seronegative, while the other seven were HCMV-seropositive. Libraries were sequenced as 2 x 150 bp reads on Illumina HiSeq 2000/2500, MiSeq or NextSeq. Randomly selected healthy volunteers, three men and five women, were used as the eight sequenced donors.

HCMV serostatus was determined by detecting HCMV-specific IgG in serum with a commercial ELISA kit. Ficoll density gradient centrifugation was used to isolate peripheral blood mononuclear cells from blood. Comments on this clonotype: The target of this receptor is not known.

The CDR3 has 16 amino acids, counting the end cysteine and phenylalanine. Only the protein sequence is given. Taken from the germline V gene (reference sequence), the CDR1 and CDR2 loops are DFQATT and SNEGSKA. Study-wide findings and limitations: It remained unclear whether the expanded NKG2C-expressing T cell clones were specific for HCMV antigens. Those dominant clonotypes were again the most abundant among CD3+CD56-NKG2C+ cells in four donors, at about 25-60.1%. In several donors, the dominant CD3+CD56+NKG2C+ clonotypes were found to rank among the top 10 CD8+ clonotypes and to make up about 1.0-7.5% of CD8+ T cells.

The sequencer listed for this sample is Illumina HiSeq 2000. 5'RACE template switching, by which a universal primer site and unique molecular identifiers were added, was used to make TCR beta cDNA libraries. Synthesis of cDNA was primed from the TCR beta constant segment and was followed by two consecutive PCR amplification steps. Processing in the source paper ran as follows. Reads were demultiplexed and grouped by UMI with MIGEC, and clonotypes were assembled and quantified with MiTCR. To exclude erroneous sequences, any TCR cDNA sequence not supported by at least two reads was discarded. Downstream repertoire analysis used the tcR package, and clonotypes were matched across fractions by CDR3 nucleotide sequence plus V segment. Antigen specificity was annotated against VDJdb with VDJmatch, allowing one amino acid substitution in CDR3. Once TCRdb had reprocessed the reads, it stored one entry per CDR3 protein sequence and supplied no DNA. Here the V and J calls rest on TCRdb's processing, not on the authors' analysis. In this sample's table one finds about 430,000 distinct CDR3 sequences. Approximately 1.4% of the sample is held by the ten biggest clonotypes.

The sequence links TRBV20-1 to TRBJ2-2; TCRdb gives TRBD1 as the D gene, but with no DNA this cannot be confirmed. The sample comprised blood T cells: a sorted CD56 or NKG2C T cell subset, CD4+ or CD8+ T cells, or bulk PBMC T cells (not recorded which). This sequence originates from a woman in her forties or fifties in good health. Donor details come from another sample of the same person, matched by shared clones. This receptor carries the CDR3 CSARPGSYGDTGELFF.